Presented here are 32 T cell receptor beta chains from one specimen sequenced in a study of immune evolution from preneoplasia to lung adenocarcinoma. Assay: immunoSEQ multiplex PCR; the TCRdb copy retains only in-frame clones and omits some. The sample records around 3,700 clones, 82% being singletons. Source material: FFPE invasive lung adenocarcinoma tissue. The receptors here all came from a person aged 70 to 85 with invasive lung adenocarcinoma.

V is TRBV6-5 and J is TRBJ1-6; TRBD1 agrees at 9 bases. Germline V gene data show CDR1 as MNHEY and CDR2 as SVGAGI. This CDR3 has 14 residues. V gave up 6 bases and J gave up 10 bases; unmatched junction bases: 7. As DNA, the CDR3 is TGTGCCAGCAGGAGACAGGGGGTAGCATCACCCCTCCACTTT. Protein product: CASRRQGVASPLHF.

V is TRBV4-2 and J is TRBJ2-1; the D gene could be TRBD1 or TRBD2 (5 bases each). Germline V gives CDR1 LGHNA, CDR2 YNFKEQ. Trimming took 0 bases from V and 0 from J, leaving 12 bases between them. The CDR3 is 17 residues long. CDR3 in DNA: TGTGCCAGCAGCCAAGAAAGAGGGGCGGGCTCCTACAATGAGCAGTTCTTC. Translation: CASSQERGAGSYNEQFF.

This chain connects TRBV6-6 to TRBJ1-1, with D maybe TRBD1 (5 bases). The CDR3 is made up of 15 amino acids. The germline gives CDR1 MNHNY, CDR2 SVGAGI (reference sequence). Trimming stripped 6 bases from V and 3 bases from J, with 17 bases between. CDR3 DNA sequence: TGTGCCAGCAGACCCGGGACCTACACGGACACTGAAGCTTTCTTT. This translates into CASRPGTYTDTEAFF.

The chain has TRBV20-1 and TRBJ1-2; D unclear. Germline assignment: CDR1 DFQATT and CDR2 SNEGSKA (reference sequence). This CDR3 is built from 11 residues. The V and J ends lost 6 bases and 5 bases respectively, with 10 bases between them. CDR3 nucleotides: TGCAGTGCGTCCGACTATTATGGCTACACCTTC. Translating gives CSASDYYGYTF.

This chain uses TRBV2 with TRBJ2-7, with D maybe TRBD2 (5 bases). V was clipped by 1 base and J by 4 bases, with 11 bases between them. CDR3 size: 14 residues. Germline lookup yields CDR1 SNHLY and CDR2 FYNNEI. In DNA form, the CDR3 reads TGTGCCAGCAGTGAAGGTAATAGCGAATACGAGCAGTACTTC. Protein: CASSEGNSEYEQYF.

J is TRBJ2-7 and V is TRBV19, with D possibly being TRBD1 (5 bases). The CDR3 runs 14 residues. CDR1 and CDR2 from the germline V gene are LNHDA and SQIVND (reference sequence). Trimming took off 3 bases at V and 3 bases at J, with 12 bases between the two ends. Here the CDR3 reads CASSIEPGNYEQYF. Written as DNA, the CDR3 is TGTGCCAGTAGTATTGAACCAGGGAACTACGAGCAGTACTTC. Variable domain in full (rest from reference TRBV19 and TRBJ2-7): DGGITQSPKYLFRKEGQNVTLSCEQNLNHDAMYWYRQDPGQGLRLIYYSQIVNDFQKGDIAEGYSVSREKKESFPLTVTSAQKNPTAFYLCASSIEPGNYEQYFGPGTRLTVT.

The table lists this clone with a few counts. J is TRBJ2-5 and V is TRBV6-1; TRBD2 aligns across 7 bases. The germline CDR1 and CDR2 sequences are MNHNS and SASEGT. CDR3 length: 14 residues. V trimming: 5 bases; J trimming: 3 bases; junction bases outside the gene matches: 6. CDR3 DNA: TGTGCCAGCAGTACACTAGCGTCCAAAGAGACCCAGTACTTC. Its protein is CASSTLASKETQYF.

This chain links TRBV6-6 with TRBJ2-7, with 8 bases that match TRBD1. Germline V gene data show CDR1 as MNHNY and CDR2 as SVGAGI (reference sequence). The CDR3 runs 14 residues. J was trimmed by 4 bases and V by 1 base; bases with no gene match: 3. This chain's CDR3 is CASSYFGQGYEQYF. CDR3 nucleotide sequence: TGTGCCAGCAGTTACTTTGGACAGGGTTACGAGCAGTACTTC.

V gene TRBV15 combines with J gene TRBJ2-7; 8 bases map to TRBD2. CDR1 is LNHNV and CDR2 is YYDKDF in the germline V gene (reference sequence). The CDR3 is 15 residues long. The ends lost 1 base at V and 3 bases at J; junction bases unmatched: 5. CDR3 DNA: TGTGCCACCAGCAGAGTTAGCGGGGCCCGCTACGAGCAGTACTTC. Translating it yields CATSRVSGARYEQYF.

The gene calls are TRBV6-5 and TRBJ2-7; possible D gene TRBD1, 6 bases. The V gene's germline CDR1 is MNHEY and CDR2 SVGAGI. This CDR3 is built from 13 residues. V gave up 2 bases and J gave up 4 bases, with 9 bases separating them. This CDR3 reads CASSYPTGYEQYF. The CDR3, as DNA: TGTGCCAGCAGTTACCCGACAGGTTACGAGCAGTACTTC.

The chain has TRBV7-3 and TRBJ2-5, with 9 bases matching TRBD2. This CDR3 is built from 17 residues. Germline V gene data show CDR1 as SGHTA and CDR2 as FQGTGA. V shed 1 base, J shed 7 bases, and the junction held 13 bases outside the gene matches. The CDR3 bases are TGTGCCAGCAGCTTAAGGGACCGCCTAGCGGGAAAAGGGACCCAGTACTTC. It translates to CASSLRDRLAGKGTQYF. Combining the CDR3 with reference TRBV7-3 and TRBJ2-5 gives the whole variable domain GAGVSQTPSNKVTEKGKYVELRCDPISGHTALYWYRQSLGQGPEFLIYFQGTGAADDSGLPNDRFFAVRPEGSVSTLKIQRTERGDSAVYLCASSLRDRLAGKGTQYFGPGTRLLVL.

This chain connects TRBV15 to TRBJ2-7; no clear D. This CDR3 region has 12 residues. V was cut by 5 bases and J by 2 bases, with 7 bases left in between. Germline CDR1 reads LNHNV; CDR2 reads YYDKDF (reference sequence). CDR3 nucleotide sequence: TGTGCCACCAGCCGGAACGCCTACGAGCAGTACTTC. It translates to CATSRNAYEQYF. Combining the CDR3 with reference TRBV15 and TRBJ2-7 gives the whole variable domain DAMVIQNPRYQVTQFGKPVTLSCSQTLNHNVMYWYQQKSSQAPKLLFHYYDKDFNNEADTPDNFQSRRPNTSFCFLDIRSPGLGDTAMYLCATSRNAYEQYFGPGTRLTVT.

V and J are TRBV7-8 and TRBJ2-3, with a possible D match to TRBD1 (6 bases). Per germline, CDR1 SGHVS and CDR2 FQNEAQ. V was shortened by 3 bases and J by 9 bases, with 25 bases between the two germline ends. The CDR3 is 17 amino acids. CDR3 protein: CASSLGRVRGTLGTQYF. The DNA of the CDR3 is TGTGCCAGCAGCTTGGGGCGAGTTAGGGGGACCCTCGGAACGCAGTATTTT.

This chain links TRBV5-4 with TRBJ2-1, with D maybe TRBD2 (5 bases). Per germline, CDR1 SGHNT and CDR2 YYREEE (reference sequence). The CDR3 is 15 residues long. Trimming cost V 2 bases and J 4 bases, with 13 bases left between them. In DNA, the CDR3 is TGTGCCAGCAGCTTTGTAGGGAGTCCGTACAATGAGCAGTTCTTC. This gives the protein CASSFVGSPYNEQFF.

The chain couples TRBV6-1 to TRBJ2-1, with 11 bases matching TRBD2. This CDR3 comprises 19 residues. CDR1 is MNHNS, CDR2 SASEGT, per germline. V shed 3 bases and J 9 bases; nucleotides not matched to a gene: 19. The CDR3 protein is CASSDSKGETSGMIGEQFF. CDR3 bases: TGTGCCAGCAGTGACAGTAAGGGGGAGACTAGCGGGATGATTGGTGAGCAGTTCTTC.

The chain employs TRBV5-4 and TRBJ2-7; D possibly corresponds to TRBD1 (6 bases). V was pared by 3 bases and J by 2 bases, with 9 bases between. The CDR3 length is 13 residues. The germline V gene encodes CDR1 SGHNT and CDR2 YYREEE (reference sequence). This CDR3 is CASSSGQPYEQYF. For the CDR3, the DNA is TGTGCCAGCAGCTCCGGACAGCCCTACGAGCAGTACTTC.

The CDR3: CASTKRGSNTGELFF. The CDR3 nucleotides are TGTGCCAGCACCAAACGGGGGTCGAACACCGGGGAGCTGTTTTTT. V and J are TRBV11-2 and TRBJ2-2; a weak D match, TRBD2 (6 bases). In germline, CDR1 is SGHAT, CDR2 FQNNGV. The CDR3 extends over 15 amino acids. V lost 7 bases and J lost 0, with 12 bases in between.

The J gene is TRBJ2-7, the V gene TRBV28; 7 nucleotides line up with TRBD2. Per the germline V gene, CDR1 is MDHEN and CDR2 is SYDVKM. The ends lost 6 bases at V and 3 bases at J; junction bases unmatched: 8. The CDR3 has 14 amino acids. CDR3 amino acids: CASRPSGLFYEQYF. The CDR3 coding sequence is TGTGCCAGCAGACCATCGGGACTATTCTACGAGCAGTACTTC. The full variable domain, completed using reference TRBV28 and TRBJ2-7, is DVKVTQSSRYLVKRTGEKVFLECVQDMDHENMFWYRQDPGLGLRLIYFSYDVKMKEKGDIPEGYSVSREKKERFSLILESASTNQTSMYLCASRPSGLFYEQYFGPGTRLTVT.

This sequence joins TRBV19 and TRBJ2-1, with TRBD2 matching 15 bases. The CDR3 has 16 amino acids. CDR1 LNHDA and CDR2 SQIVND come from the germline V gene (reference sequence). With V trimmed by 6 bases and J by 10 bases, 10 bases remained unmatched. In DNA, the CDR3 is TGTGCCAGTAGATTTACTGGACTAGCGGGAGGGCGCGAGCAGTTCTTC. This gives the protein CASRFTGLAGGREQFF.

This clone was counted only a few times. The chain employs TRBV7-3 and TRBJ2-5; perhaps TRBD2 as D (6 bases). Deletions cut 1 base from V and 1 base from J, with 10 bases between. Germline CDR1 SGHTA, CDR2 FQGTGA. The length of the CDR3 is 15 residues. The CDR3 DNA reads as TGTGCCAGCAGCTTAATGGGGGAGGCCCAAGAGACCCAGTACTTC. Its protein product is CASSLMGEAQETQYF.

J is TRBJ2-1 and V is TRBV6-4; 10 bases map to TRBD1. Germline V lookup: CDR1 MRHNA, CDR2 SNTAGT. V was pared by 6 bases and J by 5 bases, with 4 bases of the junction left unmatched. The CDR3 length is 14 residues. CDR3 protein: CASRLGQGDNEQFF. For the CDR3, the DNA is TGTGCCAGCAGACTTGGACAGGGGGACAATGAGCAGTTCTTC.

This clone is a singleton in its sample. The V gene is TRBV14, the J gene TRBJ2-1; tentatively, D is TRBD2 (5 bases). The CDR3 is made up of 14 amino acids. V gave up 2 bases and J gave up 14 bases, with 19 bases separating them. Germline lookup yields CDR1 SGHDN and CDR2 FVKESK. CDR3 bases: TGTGCCAGCAGCCAATGGACTGGACTTCCCGGCGAGTTCTTC. It translates to CASSQWTGLPGEFF.

The chain recombines TRBV6-5 with TRBJ1-1, with 8 bases identical to TRBD1. Germline values: CDR1 MNHEY, CDR2 SVGAGI. With V trimmed by 5 bases and J by 7 bases, 6 bases remained unmatched. CDR3 length: 13 amino acids. The CDR3 region has the DNA TGTGCCAGCAGTCGACAGGGGCTAATTGAAGCTTTCTTT. It is translated as CASSRQGLIEAFF.

The chain couples TRBV6-1 to TRBJ1-5; no clear D gene. V lost 8 bases, J lost 0 bases, and 8 bases lay in between. Germline V gene sequence: CDR1 MNHNS, CDR2 SASEGT. The CDR3 is 13 residues long. In DNA form, the CDR3 reads TGTGCCAGCGAAATGGTTAGCAATCAGCCCCAGCATTTT. The encoded protein is CASEMVSNQPQHF.

This chain uses TRBV5-1 with TRBJ2-3; D remains unclear. The germline gives CDR1 SGHRS, CDR2 YFSETQ. CDR3 length: 15 amino acids. V was trimmed by 2 bases and J by 0 bases, leaving 10 bases between them. CDR3 DNA sequence: TGCGCCAGCAGCTTAGAGATCTCGAGCACAGATACGCAGTATTTT. Translation gives CASSLEISSTDTQYF.

This rearrangement joins TRBV7-8 to TRBJ1-1; D might be TRBD1 (6 bases). Germline V gene lookup returns CDR1 SGHVS and CDR2 FQNEAQ. V dropped 4 bases and J dropped 5 bases, with 17 bases sitting between them. CDR3 length equals 15 residues. The CDR3 reads CASSSRGQLGTEAFF. DNA for the CDR3: TGTGCCAGCAGCTCCAGGGGCCAGCTAGGGACTGAAGCTTTCTTT.

The J gene is TRBJ2-5, the V gene TRBV11-1, with no clear D. Trimming removed 1 base at V and 2 bases at J, with 8 bases between. CDR3 length: 14 amino acids. Germline assignment: CDR1 SGHAT and CDR2 FQDESV (reference sequence). CDR3 DNA: TGTGCCAGCAGCTTAGGACCGGCACAAGAGACCCAGTACTTC. Protein product: CASSLGPAQETQYF.

The chain employs TRBV6-4 and TRBJ1-1; no clear D gene. From germline, CDR1 is MRHNA and CDR2 SNTAGT. CDR3 length: 13 amino acids. V lost 4 bases to trimming and J lost 1 base, with 7 bases between them. CDR3 coding DNA: TGTGCCAGCAGTGTGGGATCGAACACTGAAGCTTTCTTT. This gives the protein CASSVGSNTEAFF.

The chain joins TRBV5-1 to TRBJ2-1, with a tentative D call TRBD2 (5 bases). The CDR3 length is 15 residues. V was cut by 3 bases and J by 0 bases, with 10 bases left in between. CDR1 is SGHRS and CDR2 is YFSETQ in the germline V gene. The CDR3 region is CASSSSGGSYNEQFF. The CDR3 DNA follows: TGCGCCAGCAGCTCAAGCGGAGGCTCCTACAATGAGCAGTTCTTC.

Judged by abundance, this clone is large. V is TRBV27 and J is TRBJ2-3; 12 nucleotides line up with TRBD1. Trimming cost V 7 bases and J 3 bases; bases outside gene matches: 8. The CDR3 is 16 residues long. Germline V lookup: CDR1 MNHEY, CDR2 SMNVEV (reference sequence). The CDR3 here is CASTGGTGGYTDTQYF. CDR3 nucleotide sequence: TGTGCCAGCACTGGGGGGACAGGGGGCTATACAGATACGCAGTATTTT.

The sample holds one count of this clone. V usage is TRBV19 and J usage is TRBJ2-7, with TRBD2 matching over 14 bases. V dropped 5 bases and J dropped 2; count of bases not matched to a gene: 8. The CDR3 is 17 amino acids. CDR1 LNHDA and CDR2 SQIVND come from the germline V gene (reference sequence). CDR3 residues: CASSALGLAGVPYEQYF. CDR3 DNA sequence: TGTGCCAGTAGTGCCCTGGGACTAGCGGGAGTCCCCTACGAGCAGTACTTC.

This chain uses TRBV5-1 with TRBJ1-4, with a possible D match to TRBD1 (6 bases). The CDR3 consists of 15 residues. Germline CDR1 reads SGHRS; CDR2 reads YFSETQ. Trimming pared 2 bases from V and 6 bases from J, leaving 14 bases between. The CDR3: CASSFSGGRDEKLFF. CDR3 bases: TGCGCCAGCAGCTTCTCTGGGGGGCGTGATGAAAAACTGTTTTTT.